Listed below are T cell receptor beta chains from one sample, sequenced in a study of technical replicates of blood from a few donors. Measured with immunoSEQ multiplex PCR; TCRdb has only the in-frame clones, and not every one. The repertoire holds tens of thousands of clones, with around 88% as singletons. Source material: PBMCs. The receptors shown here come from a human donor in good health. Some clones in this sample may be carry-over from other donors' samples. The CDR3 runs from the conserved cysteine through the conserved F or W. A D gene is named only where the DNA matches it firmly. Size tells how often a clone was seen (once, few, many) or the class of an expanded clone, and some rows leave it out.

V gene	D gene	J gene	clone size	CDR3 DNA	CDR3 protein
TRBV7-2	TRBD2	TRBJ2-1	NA	TGTGCCAGCAGCTTGCTAGCGGGACAGTTCTTC	CASSLLAGQFF
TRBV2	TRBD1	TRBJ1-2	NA	TGTGCCAGCAGTACAGGGGGCGGGGGCTACACCTTC	CASSTGGGGYTF
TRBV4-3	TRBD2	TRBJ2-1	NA	TGCGCCAGCAGCCAAGGAGCGGGAGGCTGGGATGAGCAGTTCTTC	CASSQGAGGWDEQFF
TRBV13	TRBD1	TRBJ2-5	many	TGTGCCAGCAGCTCTCCCTGGACAGGGGGAGAGACCCAGTACTTC	CASSSPWTGGETQYF
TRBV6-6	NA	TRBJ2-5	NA	TGTGCCAGCAGTTACGGCGGCAGGGGCCAAGAGACCCAGTACTTC	CASSYGGRGQETQYF
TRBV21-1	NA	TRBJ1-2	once	TGTGCCAGCAGCACCCCCGGTCCACAGGTTAACTATGGCTACACCTTC	CASSTPGPQVNYGYTF
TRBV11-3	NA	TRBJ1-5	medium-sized	TGTGCCAGCAGCTTATCCGTGAATCAGCCCCAGCATTTT	CASSLSVNQPQHF
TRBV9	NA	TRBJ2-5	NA	TGTGCCAGCAGCGAGGGCTGGGGAGCGTGGAAGTCCCAGTACTTC	CASSEGWGAWKSQYF
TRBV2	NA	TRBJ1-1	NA	TGTGCCAGCACGGACGCCTGGAGGACTGAAGCTTTCTTT	CASTDAWRTEAFF
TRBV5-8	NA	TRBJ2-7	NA	TGTGCCAGCAGCTCCTCTCCAGGGCTCACTTACGAGCAGTACTTC	CASSSSPGLTYEQYF
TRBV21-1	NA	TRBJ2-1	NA	TGTGCCAGCAGCAACCCCCCGGAGGCTAGACTAGCGGGGGGGAATGAGCAGTTCTTC	CASSNPPEARLAGGNEQFF
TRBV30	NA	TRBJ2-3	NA	TGTGCCTGGAGTGTACTGGAGAGGGCCACGCAGTATTTT	CAWSVLERATQYF
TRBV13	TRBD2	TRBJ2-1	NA	TGTGCCAGCAGCATTGAGGGGGCTTGGACTAGCGGCGACAATGAGCAGTTCTTC	CASSIEGAWTSGDNEQFF
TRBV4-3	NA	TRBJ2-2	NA	TGCGCCAGCAGCCGGCATACCGGGGAGCTGTTTTTT	CASSRHTGELFF
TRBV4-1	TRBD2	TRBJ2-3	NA	TGCGCCAGCAGCCCCCAGCGGCTAGCGGGAGCAGATACGCAGTATTTT	CASSPQRLAGADTQYF
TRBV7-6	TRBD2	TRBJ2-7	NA	TGTGCCAGCAGCGTCACTAGCGGGGGGGCCAACGAGCAGTACTTC	CASSVTSGGANEQYF
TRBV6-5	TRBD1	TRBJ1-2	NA	TGTGCCAGCAGTTACTCTCAGGGGGCTTTTAACTATGGCTACACCTTC	CASSYSQGAFNYGYTF
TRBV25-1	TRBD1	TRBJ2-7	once	TGTGCCAGCAGTGGAGACAGGGGTAACTACGAGCAGTACTTC	CASSGDRGNYEQYF
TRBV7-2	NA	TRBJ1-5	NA	TGTGCCAGCAGCTCCACACCCAGTCCCGATCAGCCCCAGCATTTT	CASSSTPSPDQPQHF
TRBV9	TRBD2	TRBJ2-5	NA	TGTGCCAGCAGCAAAGACAGTTCCGGGGGGGAGACCCAGTACTTC	CASSKDSSGGETQYF
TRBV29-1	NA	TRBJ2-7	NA	TGCAGCGTTGGAGTTCAGGGAAGGACCTACGAGCAGTACTTC	CSVGVQGRTYEQYF
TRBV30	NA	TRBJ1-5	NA	TGTGCCTGGAGTCCCGGGGATCAGCCCCAGCATTTT	CAWSPGDQPQHF
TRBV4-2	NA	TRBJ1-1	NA	TGTGCCACCCAGGGGCAGGGAACTGAAGCTTTCTTT	CATQGQGTEAFF
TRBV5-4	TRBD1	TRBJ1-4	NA	TGTGCCAGCAGCTGGCAGGGGGCAACTAATGAAAAACTGTTTTTT	CASSWQGATNEKLFF
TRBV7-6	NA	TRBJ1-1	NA	TGTGCCAGCAGCTTAGGGGGCGGGGGCGGATCTGCTTTCTTT	CASSLGGGGGSAFF
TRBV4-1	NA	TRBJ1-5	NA	TGCGCCAGCAGCCAAGATGGAGGCTTCGGCAATCAGCCCCAGCATTTT	CASSQDGGFGNQPQHF
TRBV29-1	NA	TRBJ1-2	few	TGCGGAATGGGGGAGGACTATGGCTACACCTTC	CGMGEDYGYTF
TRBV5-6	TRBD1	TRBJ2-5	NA	TGTGCCAGCAGCCCAGGGGGATCCTCCGAGACCCAGTACTTC	CASSPGGSSETQYF
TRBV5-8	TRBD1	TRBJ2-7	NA	TGTGCCAGCAGCTTGGGCACGACAGGGGTTGGGGACGAGCAGTACTTC	CASSLGTTGVGDEQYF
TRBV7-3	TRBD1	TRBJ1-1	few	TGTGCCAGCAGCTCATCAGGGGGAACTGAAGCTTTCTTT	CASSSSGGTEAFF
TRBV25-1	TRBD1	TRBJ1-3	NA	TGTGCCAGCAGTGATCCACAGGGGGTTGGCGGTGGAAACACCATATATTTT	CASSDPQGVGGGNTIYF
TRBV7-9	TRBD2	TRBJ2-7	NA	TGTGCCAGCAGCTTAATAGCGGGGGGGCGTATCGAGCAGTACTTC	CASSLIAGGRIEQYF
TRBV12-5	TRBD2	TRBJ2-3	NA	TGTGCTAGTGGTGGGGGGGACTATGTGACAGATACGCAGTATTTT	CASGGGDYVTDTQYF
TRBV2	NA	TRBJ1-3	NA	TGTGCCAGCAGTAAGGACAGATTCTCCGGAAACACCATATATTTT	CASSKDRFSGNTIYF
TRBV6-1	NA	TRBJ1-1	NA	TGTGCCAGCATCACGACCTGGAGGGCTGAAGCTTTCTTT	CASITTWRAEAFF
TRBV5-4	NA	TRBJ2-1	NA	TGTGCCAGCAGCTACGCGACTGTATTCACCTACAATGAGCAGTTCTTC	CASSYATVFTYNEQFF
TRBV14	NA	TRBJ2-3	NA	TGTGCCAGCAGCTACCGCCGGTTAACTAGCACAGATACGCAGTATTTT	CASSYRRLTSTDTQYF
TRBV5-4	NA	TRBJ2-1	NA	TGTGCCAGCAGCTTGGATCTAGCTAATAGACGAGGCAATGAGCAGTTCTTC	CASSLDLANRRGNEQFF
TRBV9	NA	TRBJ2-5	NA	TGTGCCAGCAGCCCGAGAGGAGGGGTACAAGAGACCCAGTACTTC	CASSPRGGVQETQYF
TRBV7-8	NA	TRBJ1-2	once	TGTGCCAGCAGCCAAACGGGATTTGGTGGCTACACCTTC	CASSQTGFGGYTF
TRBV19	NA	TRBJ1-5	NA	TGTGCCAGTAGTATCGCGGGGTCTGACAATCAGCCCCAGCATTTT	CASSIAGSDNQPQHF
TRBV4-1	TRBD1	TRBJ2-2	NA	TGCGCCAGCAGCCAAGGACAGGGTCACACCGGGGAGCTGTTTTTT	CASSQGQGHTGELFF
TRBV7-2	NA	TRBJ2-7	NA	TGTGCCAGCAGACAGCGGGGACAAGCCTACGAGCAGTACTTC	CASRQRGQAYEQYF
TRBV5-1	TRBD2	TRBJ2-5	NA	TGCGCCAGCAGCCGCGCGGGAGGGTATGAGACCCAGTACTTC	CASSRAGGYETQYF
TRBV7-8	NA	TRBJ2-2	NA	TGTGCCAGCGAGGGACTTAAGAACACCGGGGAGCTGTTTTTT	CASEGLKNTGELFF
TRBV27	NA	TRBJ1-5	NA	TGTGCCAGCAGACGAGGACTTGATAGCAATCAGCCCCAGCATTTT	CASRRGLDSNQPQHF
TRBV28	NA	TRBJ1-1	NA	TGTGCCAGCAGTTTCTACTTTGCCGAAGTCACTGAAGCTTTCTTT	CASSFYFAEVTEAFF
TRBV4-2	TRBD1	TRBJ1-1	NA	TGTGCCAGCAGCCACCTCAGGGGGCTTGAGAACACTGAAGCTTTCTTT	CASSHLRGLENTEAFF
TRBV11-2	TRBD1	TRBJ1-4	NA	TGTGCCAGCAGCTTCGCTCCGGGACAGGGGAATGAAAAACTGTTTTTT	CASSFAPGQGNEKLFF
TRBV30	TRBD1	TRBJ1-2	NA	TGTGCCTGGATGGGACAGGGTGACTATGGCTACACCTTC	CAWMGQGDYGYTF
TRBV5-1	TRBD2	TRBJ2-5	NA	TGCGCCAGCAGCCCAGGGACTAGCGGCTCCCCGGCCCAGTACTTC	CASSPGTSGSPAQYF
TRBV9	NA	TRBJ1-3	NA	TGTGCCAGCAGCGGCCGGAAGGAGGGTCGGGGGGGAAACACCATATATTTT	CASSGRKEGRGGNTIYF
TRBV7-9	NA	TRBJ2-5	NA	TGTGCCAGCAGCTTTGCCAGGGACCAAGAGACCCAGTACTTC	CASSFARDQETQYF
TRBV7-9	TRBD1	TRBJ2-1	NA	TGTGCCAGCAGCTTTCCCCGGGACAGGAGTAATAATGAGCAGTTCTTC	CASSFPRDRSNNEQFF
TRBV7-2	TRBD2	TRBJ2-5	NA	TGTGCCAGCAGCGAGCTAGCGGGGGGTATGTGGGAGACCCAGTACTTC	CASSELAGGMWETQYF